The 8 T cell receptor beta chains given below trace back to one sample, sequenced in a study of T cells in severe cutaneous drug reactions (dated by TCRdb to the late 2010s). Sequenced donors were patients with carbamazepine-induced Stevens-Johnson syndrome or toxic epidermal necrolysis (CBZ-SJS/TEN). The listed sequencing device is Illumina MiSeq. For both bulk and single-cell sequencing, libraries were prepared with the iRepertoire multiplex PCR system using TCR subtype-specific primers. The reads went through TCRdb reprocessing, and each CDR3 protein sequence gets one entry with no DNA. The sample's clone listing holds over a thousand distinct CDR3 sequences. The ten biggest clones cover 12% to 15% of the sample. Sequencing input: PBMCs. These receptors were taken from a human donor with Stevens-Johnson syndrome, a severe cutaneous drug reaction.

This clonotype is labeled medium-sized (0.01 to 0.1%) based on frequency. The V and J genes are TRBV28 and TRBJ2-3; TCRdb names TRBD2, which stays unverified in the absence of DNA. Germline V CDR1 and CDR2: MDHEN, SYDVKM. CDR3 length: 16 amino acids. CDR3 sequence reads: CASSLSRTSGGDTQYF.

By frequency, this clonotype is medium-sized. The rearrangement links TRBV13 to TRBJ2-7; lacking DNA, the TRBD2 call made by TCRdb goes unchecked. CDR3 length equals 15 residues. The germline V gene encodes CDR1 PRHDT and CDR2 FYEKMQ (reference sequence). Here the CDR3 reads CASSSSGSGRYEQYF.

Frequency places this clonotype as medium-sized (0.01 to 0.1%). The chain employs TRBV5-1 and TRBJ2-5; TCRdb lists TRBD2, though no DNA is available to test this call. This CDR3 comprises 14 residues. CDR1 is SGHRS and CDR2 is YFSETQ in the germline V gene. This CDR3 reads CASSLVVSQETQYF. The full variable domain, its missing parts supplied by reference TRBV5-1 and TRBJ2-5, is KAGVTQTPRYLIKTRGQQVTLSCSPISGHRSVSWYQQTPGQGLQFLFEYFSETQRNKGNFPGRFSGRQFSNSRSEMNVSTLELGDSALYLCASSLVVSQETQYFGPGTRLLVL.

This clonotype is called large based on its frequency. The rearrangement links TRBV28 to TRBJ1-1; the TCRdb call, TRBD1, lacks DNA for checking. Germline CDR1 and CDR2: MDHEN and SYDVKM. This CDR3 is built from 14 residues. CDR3 protein: CASTPRTSTTEAFF.

The chain combines TRBV5-4 with TRBJ2-5. Germline assignment: CDR1 SGHNT and CDR2 YYREEE (reference sequence). This CDR3 is built from 14 residues. The CDR3 region is CASSLNRYQETQYF.

The chain is built from TRBV19 and TRBJ2-3; the TCRdb D gene call, TRBD2, has no DNA to confirm it. Germline CDR1 is LNHDA and CDR2 is SQIVND (reference sequence). The CDR3 has 15 amino acids. The CDR3 region is CASSASSGGANTQYF.

This chain joins TRBV9 and TRBJ2-1; as DNA is missing, the TRBD2 call by TCRdb cannot be tested. Germline V gene lookup returns CDR1 SGDLS and CDR2 YYNGEE. The CDR3 contains 15 residues. The CDR3: CASSATSGGANEQFF.

The V and J genes are TRBV20-1 and TRBJ1-5. In germline, CDR1 is DFQATT, CDR2 SNEGSKA (reference sequence). This CDR3 contains 14 residues. This CDR3 is CSARDSRSNQPQHF.